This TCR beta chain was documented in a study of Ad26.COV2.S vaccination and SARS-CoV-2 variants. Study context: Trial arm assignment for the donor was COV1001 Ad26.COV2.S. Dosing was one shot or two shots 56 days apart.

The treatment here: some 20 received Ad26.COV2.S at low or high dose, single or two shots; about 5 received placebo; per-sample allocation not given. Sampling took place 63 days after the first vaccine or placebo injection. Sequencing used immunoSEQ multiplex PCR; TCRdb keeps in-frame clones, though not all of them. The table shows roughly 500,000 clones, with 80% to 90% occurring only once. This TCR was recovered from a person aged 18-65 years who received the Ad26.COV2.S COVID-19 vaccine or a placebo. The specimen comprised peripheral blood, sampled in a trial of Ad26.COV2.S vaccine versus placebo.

The CDR3 is CASKLGQSSYEQYF. The CDR3 DNA is TGTGCCAGCAAGCTGGGGCAGAGCTCCTACGAGCAGTACTTC. The J gene is TRBJ2-7, the V gene TRBV2, with D maybe TRBD1 (5 bases). Germline V gene lookup returns CDR1 SNHLY and CDR2 FYNNEI. The CDR3 sequence is 14 residues long. V dropped 7 bases and J dropped 0 bases, with 13 bases sitting between them.